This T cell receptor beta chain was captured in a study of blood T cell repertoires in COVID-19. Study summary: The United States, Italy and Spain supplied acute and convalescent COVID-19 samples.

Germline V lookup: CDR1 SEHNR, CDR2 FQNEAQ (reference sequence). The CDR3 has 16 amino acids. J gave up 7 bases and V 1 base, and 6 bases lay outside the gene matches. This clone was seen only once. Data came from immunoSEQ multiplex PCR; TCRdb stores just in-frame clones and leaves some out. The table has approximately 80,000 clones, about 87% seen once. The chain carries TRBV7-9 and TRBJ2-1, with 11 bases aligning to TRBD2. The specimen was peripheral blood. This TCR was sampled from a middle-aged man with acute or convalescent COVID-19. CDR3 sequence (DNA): TGTGCCAGCAGCTTAGTTTTGGCTAGCGGGAGGAATGAGCAGTTCTTC. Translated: CASSLVLASGRNEQFF. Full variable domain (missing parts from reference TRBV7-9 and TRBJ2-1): DTGVSQNPRHKITKRGQNVTFRCDPISEHNRLYWYRQTLGQGPEFLTYFQNEAQLEKSRLLSDRFSAERPKGSFSTLEIQRTEQGDSAMYLCASSLVLASGRNEQFFGPGTRLTVL.